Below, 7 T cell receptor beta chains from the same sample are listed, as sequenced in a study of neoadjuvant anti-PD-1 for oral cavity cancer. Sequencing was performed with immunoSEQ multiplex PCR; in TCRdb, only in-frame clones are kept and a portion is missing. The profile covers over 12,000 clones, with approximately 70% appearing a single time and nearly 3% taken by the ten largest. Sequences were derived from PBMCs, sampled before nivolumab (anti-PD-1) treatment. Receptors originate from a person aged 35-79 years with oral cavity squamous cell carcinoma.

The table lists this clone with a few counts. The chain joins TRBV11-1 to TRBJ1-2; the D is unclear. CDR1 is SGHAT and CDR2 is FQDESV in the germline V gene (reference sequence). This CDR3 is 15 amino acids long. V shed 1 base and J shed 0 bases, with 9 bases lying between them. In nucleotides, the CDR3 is TGTGCCAGCAGCTTAGATGGCGTCGCTAACTATGGCTACACCTTC. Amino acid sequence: CASSLDGVANYGYTF.

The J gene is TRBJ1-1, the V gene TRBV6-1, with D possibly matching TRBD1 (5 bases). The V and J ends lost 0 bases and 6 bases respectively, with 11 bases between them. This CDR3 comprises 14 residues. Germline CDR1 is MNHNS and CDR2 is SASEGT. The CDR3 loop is CASSEAGTGAEAFF. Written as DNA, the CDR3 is TGTGCCAGCAGTGAAGCGGGGACTGGGGCTGAAGCTTTCTTT.

CDR3 loop: CATSRVQSSPLHF. In DNA, the CDR3 is TGTGCCACCAGCAGAGTTCAGAGTTCACCCCTCCACTTT. V is TRBV15 and J is TRBJ1-6; D unclear. The CDR3 contains 13 residues. Trimming pared 1 base from V and 9 bases from J, leaving 7 bases between. CDR1 and CDR2 (germline): LNHNV, YYDKDF (reference sequence).

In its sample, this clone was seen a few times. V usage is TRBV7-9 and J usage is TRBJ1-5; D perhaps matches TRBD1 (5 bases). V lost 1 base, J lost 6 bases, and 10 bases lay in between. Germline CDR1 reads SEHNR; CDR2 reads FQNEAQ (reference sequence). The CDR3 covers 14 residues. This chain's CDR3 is CASSLGRDGQPQHF. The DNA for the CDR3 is TGTGCCAGCAGCTTAGGCAGGGACGGTCAGCCCCAGCATTTT. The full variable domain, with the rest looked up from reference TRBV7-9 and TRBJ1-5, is DTGVSQNPRHKITKRGQNVTFRCDPISEHNRLYWYRQTLGQGPEFLTYFQNEAQLEKSRLLSDRFSAERPKGSFSTLEIQRTEQGDSAMYLCASSLGRDGQPQHFGDGTRLSIL.

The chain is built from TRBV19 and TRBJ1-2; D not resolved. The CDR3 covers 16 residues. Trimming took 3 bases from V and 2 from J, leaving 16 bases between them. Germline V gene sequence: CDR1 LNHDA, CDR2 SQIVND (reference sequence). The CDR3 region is CASSIVVGQLNYGYTF. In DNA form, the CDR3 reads TGTGCCAGTAGTATCGTGGTTGGGCAATTGAACTATGGCTACACCTTC.

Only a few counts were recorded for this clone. The CDR3 loop is CASSGTLNSPLHF. DNA for the CDR3: TGTGCCAGCAGCGGGACACTGAATTCACCCCTCCACTTT. The V call is TRBV2, the J call TRBJ1-6, with a tentative D call TRBD1 (6 bases). This CDR3 contains 13 residues. V lost 6 bases and J 7 bases, leaving 10 bases between the germline ends. CDR1 and CDR2 from the germline V gene are SNHLY and FYNNEI.

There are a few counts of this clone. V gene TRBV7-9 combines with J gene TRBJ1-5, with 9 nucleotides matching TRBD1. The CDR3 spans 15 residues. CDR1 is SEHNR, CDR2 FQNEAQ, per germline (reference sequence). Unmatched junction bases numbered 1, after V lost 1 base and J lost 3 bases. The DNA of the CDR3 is TGTGCCAGCAGCTTAGGGGACAGGGTCAATCAGCCCCAGCATTTT. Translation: CASSLGDRVNQPQHF.